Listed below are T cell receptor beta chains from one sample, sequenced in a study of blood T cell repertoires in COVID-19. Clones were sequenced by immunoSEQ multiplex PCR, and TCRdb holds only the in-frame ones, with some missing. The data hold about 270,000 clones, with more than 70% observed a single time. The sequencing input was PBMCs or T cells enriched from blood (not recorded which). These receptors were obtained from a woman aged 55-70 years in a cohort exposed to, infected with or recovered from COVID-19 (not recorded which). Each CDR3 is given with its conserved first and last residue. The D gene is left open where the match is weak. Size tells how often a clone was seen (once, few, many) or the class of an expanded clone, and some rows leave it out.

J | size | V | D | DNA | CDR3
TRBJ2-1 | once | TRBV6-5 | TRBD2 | TGTGCCAGCAGTTGGGGGACTAGCGGGAGACATGAGCAGTTCTTC | CASSWGTSGRHEQFF
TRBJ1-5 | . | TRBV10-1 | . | TGCGCCAGCAGTGAATCAGGGAACCAGCCCCAGCATTTT | CASSESGNQPQHF
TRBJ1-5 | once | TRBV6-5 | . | TGTGCCAGCAGGTCGGCAGGAGGGCAGCCCCAGCATTTT | CASRSAGGQPQHF
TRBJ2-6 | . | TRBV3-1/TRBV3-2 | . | TGTGCCAGCAGCCACACAGGCGCCGCTACGGGGGCCAACGTCCTGACTTTC | CASSHTGAATGANVLTF
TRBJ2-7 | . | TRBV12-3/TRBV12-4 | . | TGTGCCAGCAGTCAGGGGGGTGGGGAGCAGTACTTC | CASSQGGGEQYF
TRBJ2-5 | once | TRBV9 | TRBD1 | TGTGCCAGCAGCGTAGGTAGGGGACAGGGGGAGACCCAGTACTTC | CASSVGRGQGETQYF
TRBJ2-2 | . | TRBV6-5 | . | TGTGCCAGCAGTTACCGGGGGAGTCCGGAAACCGGGGAGCTGTTTTTT | CASSYRGSPETGELFF
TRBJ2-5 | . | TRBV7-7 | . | TGTGCTAGCGGAGATAGCGGAGAGACCCAGTACTTC | CASGDSGETQYF
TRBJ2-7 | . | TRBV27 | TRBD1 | TGTGCCAGCAGGACTAATCAGGGGGCGGTGGGCTACGAGCAGTACTTC | CASRTNQGAVGYEQYF
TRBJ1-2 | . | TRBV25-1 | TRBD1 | TGTGCCAGCAGTGGACAGGGGTGGGACTATGGCTACACCTTC | CASSGQGWDYGYTF
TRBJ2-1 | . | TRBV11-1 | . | TGTGCCAGCAGCCCCGCGCGCGGATACAATGAGCAGTTCTTC | CASSPARGYNEQFF
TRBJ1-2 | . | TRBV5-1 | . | TGCGCCAGCAGCTTCGACAGAACCTATGGCTACACCTTC | CASSFDRTYGYTF
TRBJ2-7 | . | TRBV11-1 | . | TGTGCCAGCAGCTCAAAACTGGGACTGGGGTACGAGCAGTACTTC | CASSSKLGLGYEQYF
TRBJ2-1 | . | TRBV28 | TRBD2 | TGTGCCAGCAGTTTACTAGCGGCAACGCAGTTCTTC | CASSLLAATQFF
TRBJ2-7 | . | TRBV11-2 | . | TGTGCCAGCAGCTTCCCATCAAGGGGCTCCCACGAGCAGTACTTC | CASSFPSRGSHEQYF
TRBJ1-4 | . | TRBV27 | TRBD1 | TGTGCCAGCAGTGCGACAGGGGTTTTTAATGAAAAACTGTTTTTT | CASSATGVFNEKLFF
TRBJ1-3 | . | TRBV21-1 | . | TGTGCCAGCAGCATGAATCCGCCGGGAGATGGAAACACCATATATTTT | CASSMNPPGDGNTIYF
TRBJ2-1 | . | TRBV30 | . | TGTGCCTGGAGTGGCGGAGTCTCCTACAATGAGCAGTTCTTC | CAWSGGVSYNEQFF
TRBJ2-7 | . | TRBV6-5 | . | TGTGCCAGCAGTCTACAGGGACACAGCTCCTACGAGCAGTACTTC | CASSLQGHSSYEQYF
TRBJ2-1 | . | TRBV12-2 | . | TGTGCAAGTCGCCACGGGAGGCGCCTGTACAATGAGCAGTTCTTC | CASRHGRRLYNEQFF
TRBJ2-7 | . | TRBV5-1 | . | TGCGCCAGCAGCTTGGGCGGGACAGTCAAGTCGTGGAACTTC | CASSLGGTVKSWNF
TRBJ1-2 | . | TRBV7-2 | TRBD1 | TGTGCCAGCATCAAATCCCCGGGACAGGGTCATGGCTACACCTTC | CASIKSPGQGHGYTF
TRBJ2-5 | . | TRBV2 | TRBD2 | TGTGCCAGCAGTGAAAGGTGGGCTAGCGGGACCCAAGAGACCCAGTACTTC | CASSERWASGTQETQYF
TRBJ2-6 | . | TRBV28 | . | TGTGCCAGCAGTCCCCCGACAGTAGGTTCAGACGTCCTGACTTTC | CASSPPTVGSDVLTF
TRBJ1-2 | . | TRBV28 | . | TGTGCCAGCAGGACCGGGATTAACTATGGCTACACCTTC | CASRTGINYGYTF
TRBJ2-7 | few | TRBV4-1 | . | TGCGCCAGCAGCCAACCAGGGGAAGGCTACGAGCAGTACTTC | CASSQPGEGYEQYF
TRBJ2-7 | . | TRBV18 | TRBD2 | TGTGCCAGCTCACCACTTTCTCCAGCGGGAGGACCTTACGAGCAGTACTTC | CASSPLSPAGGPYEQYF
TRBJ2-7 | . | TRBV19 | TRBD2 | TGTGCCAGTAGTAGGGGGACTAGCTCCTACGAGCAGTACTTC | CASSRGTSSYEQYF
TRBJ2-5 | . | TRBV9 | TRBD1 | TGTGCCAGCAGCGTATGGGACAGGGAAGAGACCCAGTACTTC | CASSVWDREETQYF
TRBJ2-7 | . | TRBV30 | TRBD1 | TGTGCCTGGAGGGGACAGGGGGTAGCCTACGAGCAGTACTTC | CAWRGQGVAYEQYF
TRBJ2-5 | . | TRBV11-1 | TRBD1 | TGTGCCAGCAGCTACGACAGGGGAAAAGAGACCCAGTACTTC | CASSYDRGKETQYF
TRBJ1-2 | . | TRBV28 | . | TGTGCCAGCGCAAGACAGGAAAACTATGGCTACACCTTC | CASARQENYGYTF
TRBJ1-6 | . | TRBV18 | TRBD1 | TGTGCCAGCTCACACCCGACAGGGAGGCATAATTCACCCCTCCACTTT | CASSHPTGRHNSPLHF
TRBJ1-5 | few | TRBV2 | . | TGTGCCAGCAGTGATGAGACAGTTGGGAATCAGCCCCAGCATTTT | CASSDETVGNQPQHF
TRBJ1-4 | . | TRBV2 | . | TGTGCCAGCAGTGAAGCGACAAATGAAAAACTGTTTTTT | CASSEATNEKLFF
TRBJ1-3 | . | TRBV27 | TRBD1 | TGTGCCAGCAGTGCCGGGACAGGGCGGTCGGCTGGAAACACCATATATTTT | CASSAGTGRSAGNTIYF
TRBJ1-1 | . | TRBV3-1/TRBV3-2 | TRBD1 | TGTGCCAGACCGGGACAGGAGAACACTGAAGCTTTCTTT | CARPGQENTEAFF
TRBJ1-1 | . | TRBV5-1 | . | TGCGCCAGCAGCTTGGCAGGCCAGGGCGTCGCTTTCTTT | CASSLAGQGVAFF
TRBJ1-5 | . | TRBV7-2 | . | TGTGCCAGCAGCTCCGACGGGGTTGGCAATCAGCCCCAGCATTTT | CASSSDGVGNQPQHF
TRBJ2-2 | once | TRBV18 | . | TGTGCCAGCTCACTGGGACAGAACACCGGGGAGCTGTTTTTT | CASSLGQNTGELFF
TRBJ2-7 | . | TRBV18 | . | TGTGCCAGCTCGGGAGGGGACAGGAGCTCCTACGAGCAGTACTTC | CASSGGDRSSYEQYF
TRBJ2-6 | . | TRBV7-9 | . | TGTGCCAGCAGCTTAGGGGGCGGTAGCTCTGGGGCCAACGTCCTGACTTTC | CASSLGGGSSGANVLTF
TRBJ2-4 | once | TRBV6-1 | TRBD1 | TGTGCCAGCAGTGAGAAACAGGGGTTCATTCAGTACTTC | CASSEKQGFIQYF
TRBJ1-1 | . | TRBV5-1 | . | TGCGCCAGCCGACCTTGGCCGGGGGACACTGAAGCTTTCTTT | CASRPWPGDTEAFF
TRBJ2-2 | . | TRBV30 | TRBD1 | TGTGCCTGGAGCAGGGACAGTAGAGGGGAGCTGTTTTTT | CAWSRDSRGELFF
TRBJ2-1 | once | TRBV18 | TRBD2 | TGTGCCACCCGGGGGGAGCGGCCCTACAATGAGCAGTTCTTC | CATRGERPYNEQFF
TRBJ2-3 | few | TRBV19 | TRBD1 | TGTGCCAGTAGTATAGGCGCAGGGGGCTCAGATACGCAGTATTTT | CASSIGAGGSDTQYF
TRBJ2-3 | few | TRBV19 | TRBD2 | TGTGCCAGTAGTATATCGAGCGGGGCAGATACGCAGTATTTT | CASSISSGADTQYF
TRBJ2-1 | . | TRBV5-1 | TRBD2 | TGCGCCAGCAGCCCCCCCAGGTCAGCGGGAGTCGATGAGCAGTTCTTC | CASSPPRSAGVDEQFF
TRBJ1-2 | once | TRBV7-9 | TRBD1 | TGTGCCAGCAGCTTAGCGGGTGGGGACAGGGAACGCGGCTACACCTTC | CASSLAGGDRERGYTF
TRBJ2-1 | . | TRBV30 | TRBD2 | TGTGCCTGGGCTAGCGGAGGGTACAATGAGCAGTTCTTC | CAWASGGYNEQFF
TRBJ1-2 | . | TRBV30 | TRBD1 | TGTGCCCACGATGACAGGGCCTATGGCTACACCTTC | CAHDDRAYGYTF
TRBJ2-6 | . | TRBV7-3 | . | TGTGCCAGCAGCTTACGCCAGGGATCTGGGGCCAACGTCCTGACTTTC | CASSLRQGSGANVLTF
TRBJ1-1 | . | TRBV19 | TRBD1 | TGTGCCAGTAGGATGACAGGGTTACTCGGGGGCACTGAAGCTTTCTTT | CASRMTGLLGGTEAFF
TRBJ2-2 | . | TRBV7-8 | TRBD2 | TGTGCCAGCAGCCCCCGGACTAGCGGGATTGGAAACACCGGGGAGCTGTTTTTT | CASSPRTSGIGNTGELFF
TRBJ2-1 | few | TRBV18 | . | TGTGCCAGCTCACCACCTTTGAGGAGGTCCTACAATGAGCAGTTCTTC | CASSPPLRRSYNEQFF
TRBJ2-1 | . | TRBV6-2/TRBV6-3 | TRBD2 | TGTGCCAGCAGTAGAAACCGGGACTACTACAATGAGCAGTTCTTC | CASSRNRDYYNEQFF
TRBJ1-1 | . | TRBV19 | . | TGTGCCAGTAGAGGGAGGGGTTCCAACACTGAAGCTTTCTTT | CASRGRGSNTEAFF
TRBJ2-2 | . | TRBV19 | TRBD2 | TGTGCCAGTAAGGAGGGTAGCGGGGCCAGTAAGGACACCGGGGAGCTGTTTTTT | CASKEGSGASKDTGELFF